This TCR beta chain stems from a study of cytomegalovirus exposure and HLA in healthy donors. Findings and limits, study-wide: A later analysis found first-cohort TCR clusters tended to co-occur in the 120 or so validation repertoires. CMV antigen specificity was confirmed in vitro for a few CMV-associated chains. TCR beta chains numbering 164 were designated cytomegalovirus-associated.

Concerning this clone: Its antigen remains unknown.

The CDR3 runs to 17 residues. The V and J ends lost 4 bases and 5 bases respectively, with 24 bases between them. CDR1 SGHRS and CDR2 YFSETQ come from the germline V gene. TCRdb's table, derived via immunoSEQ multiplex PCR, lists solely in-frame clones and lacks some. The table shows 150,000 to 200,000 clones, with approximately 86% occurring only once. The sequenced material came from PBMCs. The rearrangement links TRBV5-1 to TRBJ2-5; possible D gene TRBD1, 6 bases. This TCR came from a woman between 18 and 29 years old in good health and CMV-seronegative. CDR3 coding DNA: TGCGCCAGCAGCCAACCGCAGGACAGTGGGTATGAGGAGACCCAGTACTTC. This sequence encodes CASSQPQDSGYEETQYF. The full variable domain, in which reference TRBV5-1 and TRBJ2-5 provide the parts outside the CDR3, is KAGVTQTPRYLIKTRGQQVTLSCSPISGHRSVSWYQQTPGQGLQFLFEYFSETQRNKGNFPGRFSGRQFSNSRSEMNVSTLELGDSALYLCASSQPQDSGYEETQYFGPGTRLLVL.